The 8 T cell receptor beta chains reported below all come from one sample, sequenced in a study of T-cell reconstitution after alpha-beta-depleted transplantation in children. The library targeted TCRbeta and was prepared with unique molecular identifiers. TCRdb passed the PCR reads through MiXCR, listing each CDR3 protein once. The sample has around 78,000 distinct CDR3 sequences; around an eighth are singletons. The source was PBMCs, mostly from graft donor cells, collected 180 days after TCRalphabeta/CD19-depleted stem cell transplant. The origin of the receptors is a male patient aged 2 to 9 who had a stem cell transplant for acute lymphoblastic leukemia, so the T cells may come from the graft donor.

This clonotype was counted only a few times. The chain links TRBV28 to TRBJ2-1; 8 bases align to TRBD1. There are 17 residues in the CDR3. Trimming took 1 base from V and 0 from J; bases not matched to a gene: 5. Germline-derived CDR1 and CDR2 are MDHEN and SYDVKM. CDR3 sequence reads: CASSLSTGASSYNEQFF. The CDR3 coding sequence is TGTGCCAGCAGTTTATCGACAGGGGCCAGCTCCTACAATGAGCAGTTCTTC.

The chain is built from TRBV20-1 and TRBJ2-3; the match to TRBD1 covers 7 bases. J lost 6 bases, V lost 6 bases, and 9 bases had no gene match. The germline CDR1 and CDR2 sequences are DFQATT and SNEGSKA (reference sequence). The CDR3 is 13 residues long. The CDR3 is CSAFDREWDTQYF. CDR3 nucleotide sequence: TGCAGTGCGTTCGACAGGGAATGGGATACGCAGTATTTT.

This clonotype was seen a few times. The V call is TRBV27, the J call TRBJ1-2, with D tentatively TRBD1 (6 bases). With 6 bases removed from V and 4 bases from J, the gap between germline ends came to 18 bases. The germline V gene has CDR1 MNHEY and CDR2 SMNVEV (reference sequence). CDR3 length: 15 amino acids. In DNA form, the CDR3 reads TGTGCCAGCAGAATTTTAGGTGGACAGAGCTATGGCTACACCTTC. This sequence encodes CASRILGGQSYGYTF.

This chain joins TRBV20-1 and TRBJ1-5; 7 bases align to TRBD1. The J segment lost 4 bases and the V segment lost 3 bases, leaving 12 bases of the junction unmatched. There are 16 residues in the CDR3. Germline values: CDR1 DFQATT, CDR2 SNEGSKA (reference sequence). Here the CDR3 reads CSASYQGGQPNQPQHF. CDR3 coding DNA: TGCAGTGCTAGTTACCAGGGGGGACAGCCTAATCAGCCCCAGCATTTT.

The sample holds many counts of this clonotype. The CDR3 DNA reads as TGTGCCAGCAGCTTAGAAGGGTATGGCTACACCTTC. This translates into CASSLEGYGYTF. The V gene is TRBV7-3, the J gene TRBJ1-2, with D hard to call. With 2 bases removed from V and 5 bases from J, the gap between germline ends came to 6 bases. Germline V gene data show CDR1 as SGHTA and CDR2 as FQGTGA. CDR3 length: 12 amino acids.

This clonotype was counted only a few times. CDR3 protein: CASSQNRNHSPLHF. The CDR3 nucleotides are TGCGCCAGCAGCCAAAACAGGAATCATTCACCCCTCCACTTT. V usage is TRBV4-3 and J usage is TRBJ1-6, with a tentative D call TRBD1 (5 bases). This CDR3 contains 14 residues. The V gene's germline CDR1 is LGHNA and CDR2 YSLEER. Trimming took off 2 bases at V and 8 bases at J, with 10 bases between the two ends.

This clonotype was picked up a small number of times. V and J are TRBV6-1 and TRBJ2-7, with D unresolved. The length of the CDR3 is 12 residues. CDR1 MNHNS and CDR2 SASEGT come from the germline V gene. V lost 3 bases, J lost 3 bases, and 6 bases lay in between. The chain's CDR3 is CASSDGLYEQYF. In DNA form, the CDR3 reads TGTGCCAGCAGTGATGGCCTCTACGAGCAGTACTTC.

The chain joins TRBV6-1 to TRBJ1-2; D gene uncertain. V gave up 8 bases and J gave up 4 bases, with 17 bases separating them. The germline V gene has CDR1 MNHNS and CDR2 SASEGT. The CDR3 runs to 14 residues. CDR3 nucleotide sequence: TGTGCCAGCCGCACTCCCGCAGGCGTCTATGGCTACACCTTC. Translated, it gives CASRTPAGVYGYTF.